A selection of T cell receptor beta chains follows, all from one sample in a study of blood T cell repertoires in COVID-19. Profiled with immunoSEQ multiplex PCR; TCRdb holds only in-frame clones, not every one. The sample lists under 150,000 clones, around four fifths seen once, with about 5.5% in the top ten. The source material was peripheral blood. These receptors all come from a man older than 75 with active or convalescent COVID-19. The CDR3 runs from the conserved cysteine through the conserved F or W. A D gene is named only where the DNA matches it firmly. Clone size, where shown, is once, few, many, or a class for clones that have expanded.

TRBD1	TRBV7-8	-	TRBJ2-5	CASSSRGRETQYF	TGTGCCAGCAGCTCCAGGGGGCGGGAGACCCAGTACTTC
-	TRBV3-1/TRBV3-2	-	TRBJ1-6	CAAAGSYNSPLHF	TGTGCCGCCGCGGGCTCCTATAATTCACCCCTCCACTTT
-	TRBV4-3	-	TRBJ1-3	CASSQDQATGNTIYF	TGCGCCAGCAGCCAAGACCAGGCCACTGGAAACACCATATATTTT
-	TRBV11-2	-	TRBJ2-7	CASSPIPGGREQYF	TGTGCCAGCAGTCCTATCCCCGGGGGACGGGAGCAGTACTTC
TRBD1	TRBV11-2	-	TRBJ1-3	CASSLRTGQLGNTIYF	TGTGCCAGCAGCCTCCGGACAGGCCAACTTGGAAACACCATATATTTT
-	TRBV18	once	TRBJ2-5	CASSPPSSETQYF	TGTGCCAGCTCACCTCCCAGTTCCGAGACCCAGTACTTC
TRBD1	TRBV5-6	-	TRBJ2-7	CASSPDRAYEQYF	TGTGCCAGCAGCCCGGACAGGGCCTACGAGCAGTACTTC
-	TRBV5-4	-	TRBJ2-3	CASSLGVGAGDTQYF	TGTGCCAGCAGCTTGGGTGTGGGGGCGGGAGATACGCAGTATTTT
-	TRBV9	-	TRBJ1-1	CASSAGANTEAFF	TGTGCCAGCAGCGCCGGTGCGAACACTGAAGCTTTCTTT
TRBD1	TRBV28	-	TRBJ1-1	CASGLQGRAFF	TGTGCCAGCGGCCTACAGGGGAGAGCTTTCTTT
TRBD2	TRBV5-6	few	TRBJ2-7	CASSPLWVAGESSYEQYF	TGTGCCAGCAGCCCACTGTGGGTAGCGGGGGAGAGCTCCTACGAGCAGTACTTC
TRBD1	TRBV15	few	TRBJ1-2	CATANRGGNYGYTF	TGTGCCACCGCTAATAGAGGGGGCAACTATGGCTACACCTTC
-	TRBV7-8	-	TRBJ1-4	CASSFRDSNEKLFF	TGTGCCAGCAGCTTCCGTGACAGTAATGAAAAACTGTTTTTT
-	TRBV5-1	few	TRBJ2-3	CASSFGGADVSQYF	TGCGCCAGCAGCTTTGGGGGGGCGGATGTTTCGCAGTATTTT
-	TRBV18	-	TRBJ1-1	CASSPSRAANTEAFF	TGTGCCAGCTCACCGAGCAGGGCAGCGAACACTGAAGCTTTCTTT
TRBD1	TRBV5-1	-	TRBJ1-2	CASSSGTEKFYGYTF	TGCGCCAGCAGCTCCGGGACAGAAAAATTTTATGGCTACACCTTC
-	TRBV6-5	-	TRBJ1-2	CASSPPRGRGYTF	TGTGCCAGCAGTCCCCCCAGAGGGAGGGGCTACACCTTC
TRBD1	TRBV25-1	-	TRBJ2-1	CASATSGQHEQFF	TGTGCCAGCGCTACCTCGGGACAGCATGAGCAGTTCTTC
-	TRBV5-1	-	TRBJ2-7	CASSLTGNSYEQYF	TGCGCCAGCAGCTTAACAGGGAACTCCTACGAGCAGTACTTC
-	TRBV5-1	once	TRBJ2-1	CASSLEQALYNEQFF	TGCGCCAGCAGCTTGGAGCAGGCCCTCTACAATGAGCAGTTCTTC
-	TRBV28	many	TRBJ2-1	CASSLGPYNEQFF	TGTGCCAGCAGTTTAGGCCCGTACAATGAGCAGTTCTTC
-	TRBV11-2	-	TRBJ2-1	CASSYFRGNEQFF	TGTGCCAGCAGCTACTTCAGGGGCAATGAGCAGTTCTTC
-	TRBV19	-	TRBJ2-1	CASSIAGRSSNEQFF	TGTGCCAGTAGTATTGCAGGCAGGTCTTCGAATGAGCAGTTCTTC
-	TRBV7-2	-	TRBJ2-6	CASSPSGFGANVLTF	TGTGCCAGCAGCCCCTCCGGTTTTGGGGCCAACGTCCTGACTTTC
TRBD2	TRBV7-2	few	TRBJ2-2	CASSPPAGGYTGELFF	TGTGCCAGCAGCCCCCCAGCGGGGGGATACACCGGGGAGCTGTTTTTT
-	TRBV18	few	TRBJ1-2	CASSLEAVLNYGYTF	TGTGCCAGCTCGCTCGAGGCCGTTCTAAACTATGGCTACACCTTC
TRBD1	TRBV12-3/TRBV12-4	-	TRBJ2-1	CASSLNRGNEQFF	TGTGCCAGCAGTTTGAACAGGGGGAATGAGCAGTTCTTC
TRBD2	TRBV3-1/TRBV3-2	-	TRBJ2-3	CASSQDITSGGIDTQYF	TGTGCCAGCAGCCAAGATATCACTAGCGGGGGGATCGATACGCAGTATTTT
TRBD2	TRBV5-4	-	TRBJ2-7	CASSAASGGSYEQYF	TGTGCCAGCAGCGCAGCTAGCGGGGGGTCCTACGAGCAGTACTTC
TRBD1	TRBV7-9	-	TRBJ2-7	CASSSLLPGQGQYEQYF	TGTGCCAGCAGCTCGCTCCTCCCGGGACAGGGACAGTACGAGCAGTACTTC
-	TRBV5-4	-	TRBJ2-7	CASSIDRRYEQYF	TGTGCCAGCAGCATAGACAGGCGTTACGAGCAGTACTTC
TRBD1	TRBV5-4	-	TRBJ1-6	CASSLRTGNYNSPLHF	TGTGCCAGCAGCTTACGGACAGGGAATTATAATTCACCCCTCCACTTT
TRBD2	TRBV19	-	TRBJ2-2	CASSIPRGGSTGELFF	TGTGCCAGTAGTATACCAAGGGGCGGGAGCACCGGGGAGCTGTTTTTT
TRBD1	TRBV18	-	TRBJ1-4	CASSPDRVGEKLFF	TGTGCCAGCTCACCGGACAGGGTAGGGGAAAAACTGTTTTTT
-	TRBV3-1/TRBV3-2	-	TRBJ2-2	CASSQMPVGELFF	TGTGCCAGCAGCCAGATGCCGGTCGGGGAGCTGTTTTTT
-	TRBV30	-	TRBJ1-6	CAWSVFGPPGLTPLHF	TGTGCCTGGAGTGTATTTGGCCCGCCAGGTCTGACACCCCTCCACTTT
TRBD2	TRBV19	-	TRBJ2-5	CASSTGLAGGPETQYF	TGTGCCAGTAGTACCGGACTAGCGGGGGGGCCGGAGACCCAGTACTTC
-	TRBV21-1	-	TRBJ2-7	CASSKVGTSYEQYF	TGTGCCAGCAGCAAAGTTGGCACCTCCTACGAGCAGTACTTC